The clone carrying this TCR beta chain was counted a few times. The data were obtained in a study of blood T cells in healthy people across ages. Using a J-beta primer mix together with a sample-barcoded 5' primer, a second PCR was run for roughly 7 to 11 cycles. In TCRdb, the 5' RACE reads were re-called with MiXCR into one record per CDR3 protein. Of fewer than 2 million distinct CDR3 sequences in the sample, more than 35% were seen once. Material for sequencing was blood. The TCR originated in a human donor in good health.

CDR3 sequence (DNA): TGCGCCAGCAGCTTGGTGGGTGCCAGGGCCGGAGAGCAGTACTTC. It translates to CASSLVGARAGEQYF. The chain is built from TRBV5-1 and TRBJ2-7; TRBD1 is a possible D gene (5 bases). Germline V CDR1 and CDR2: SGHRS, YFSETQ. The CDR3 loop spans 15 amino acids. The V end was cut by 0 bases, the J end by 7 bases, with 17 bases between. The full variable domain, completed using reference TRBV5-1 and TRBJ2-7, is KAGVTQTPRYLIKTRGQQVTLSCSPISGHRSVSWYQQTPGQGLQFLFEYFSETQRNKGNFPGRFSGRQFSNSRSEMNVSTLELGDSALYLCASSLVGARAGEQYFGPGTRLTVT.